This TCR beta chain was recorded in a study of T cell responses to AZD1222 COVID-19 vaccine. Overall study results and limits: Clonal diversity was possibly underestimated; the donors were predominantly white British and more often female.

This clone was picked up one time. Its specificity is not known. V shed 7 bases and J shed 2 bases, with 6 bases lying between them. This CDR3 contains 13 residues. The germline V gene has CDR1 MNHEY and CDR2 SVGAGI. Data came from immunoSEQ multiplex PCR; TCRdb stores just in-frame clones and leaves some out. The profile shows about 130,000 clones, 70% to 90% of them singletons. The rearrangement links TRBV6-5 to TRBJ2-6; unclear D gene. The source is an adult in good health. The sample in question was peripheral blood, obtained on day 0 of AZD1222 vaccination. This CDR3 reads CASNPPGANVLTF. The CDR3 DNA sequence: TGTGCCAGCAACCCCCCTGGGGCCAACGTCCTGACTTTC.